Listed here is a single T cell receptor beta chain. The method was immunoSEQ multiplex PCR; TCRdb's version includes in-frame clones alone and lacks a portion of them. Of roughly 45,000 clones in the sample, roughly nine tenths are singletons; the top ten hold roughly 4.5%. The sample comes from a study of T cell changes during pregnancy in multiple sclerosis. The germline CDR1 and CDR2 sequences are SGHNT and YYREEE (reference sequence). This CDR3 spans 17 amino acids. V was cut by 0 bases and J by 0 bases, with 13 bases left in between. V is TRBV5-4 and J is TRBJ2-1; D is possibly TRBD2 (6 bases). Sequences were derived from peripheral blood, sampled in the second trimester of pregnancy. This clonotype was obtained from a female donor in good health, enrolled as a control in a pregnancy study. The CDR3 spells CASSLDGAGSSYNEQFF. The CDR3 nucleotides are TGTGCCAGCAGCTTGGATGGGGCGGGAAGCTCCTACAATGAGCAGTTCTTC.